This T cell receptor (beta chain) was sequenced for a study of OX40 agonist ivuxolimab in advanced cancers. The study, taken as a whole, reports: There was clonal expansion of CD4+ and CD8+ blood T cells by week 6 at 0.1 to 3.0 mg/kg.

Remarks on this clone: Its antigen is as yet unknown.

The germline V and J ends were trimmed by 4 bases and 3 bases, with 14 bases remaining between them. The CDR3 contains 15 residues. Measured with immunoSEQ multiplex PCR; TCRdb has only the in-frame clones, and not every one. The repertoire holds roughly 72,000 clones, about 88% seen once, with approximately 10% in the top ten. The chain uses TRBV5-3 and TRBJ2-1; weak D call: TRBD2 (7 bases). TRBV5-3 belongs to the ORF category, with a function that is uncertain. The TCR originated in an adult with an advanced solid tumor such as melanoma, head and neck, liver or kidney cancer. Sequenced material: CD4+ or CD8+ T cells sorted from blood, taken in a trial of the OX40 agonist ivuxolimab. The CDR3 bases are TGTGCCAGAAGCCCGGAGGGGGGGGGCTACAATGAGCAGTTCTTC. This translates into CARSPEGGGYNEQFF.